This T cell receptor (beta chain) was observed in a study of graft-versus-host responses after intestinal transplantation. Study-level information: Transplantation in recipients was multivisceral, liver-intestinal, or isolated intestinal.

Each post-transplant bone marrow sample was taken from the posterior iliac crest or from another site. CDR3 length: 15 amino acids. CDR1 is KGHSH, CDR2 LQKENI, per germline. V gave up 1 base and J gave up 4 bases; unmatched junction bases: 6. Some clones are missing from TCRdb's copy, which holds only in-frame ones; the method was immunoSEQ multiplex PCR. The table records about 69,000 clones, roughly 92% of them present only once. The chain is built from TRBV18 and TRBJ1-2; 7 positions match TRBD1. The sample here was bone marrow, taken almost 750 days after intestinal transplantation. This TCR came from a human patient who received an intestinal transplant, so some T cells may come from the graft donor. The CDR3 sequence is CASSPLRDSAYGYTF. Here the CDR3 DNA reads TGTGCCAGCTCACCACTCCGGGACAGCGCCTATGGCTACACCTTC. Supplemented by reference TRBV18 and TRBJ1-2, the full variable domain reads NAGVMQNPRHLVRRRGQEARLRCSPMKGHSHVYWYRQLPEEGLKFMVYLQKENIIDESGMPKERFSAEFPKEGPSILRIQQVVRGDSAAYFCASSPLRDSAYGYTFGSGTRLTVV.